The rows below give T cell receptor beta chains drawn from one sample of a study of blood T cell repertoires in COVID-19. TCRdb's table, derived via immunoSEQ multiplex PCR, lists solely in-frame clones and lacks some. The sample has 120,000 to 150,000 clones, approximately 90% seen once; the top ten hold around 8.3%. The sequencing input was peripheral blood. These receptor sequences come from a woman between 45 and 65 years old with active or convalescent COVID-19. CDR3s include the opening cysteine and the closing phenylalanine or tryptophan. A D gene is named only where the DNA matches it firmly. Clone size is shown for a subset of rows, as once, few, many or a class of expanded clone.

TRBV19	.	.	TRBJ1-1	CASSSGQYHTEAFF	TGTGCCAGTAGCTCAGGACAGTATCATACTGAAGCTTTCTTT
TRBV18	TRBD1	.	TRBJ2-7	CASSKAGTGVGSYEQYF	TGTGCCAGCTCAAAAGCCGGGACAGGGGTGGGCTCCTACGAGCAGTACTTC
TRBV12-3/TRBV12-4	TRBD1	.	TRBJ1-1	CASRVTGTTEAFF	TGTGCCAGCAGAGTGACAGGGACAACTGAAGCTTTCTTT
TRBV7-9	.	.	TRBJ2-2	CASSSSHGHDSTGELFF	TGTGCCAGCAGCTCGTCCCACGGTCATGATAGCACCGGGGAGCTGTTTTTT
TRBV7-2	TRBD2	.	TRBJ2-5	CASSGGTRGGAEETQYF	TGTGCCAGCAGCGGGGGGACTCGCGGGGGGGCCGAGGAGACCCAGTACTTC
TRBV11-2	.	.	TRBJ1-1	CASSLDGRGTNTEAFF	TGTGCCAGCAGCTTAGACGGTAGGGGGACCAACACTGAAGCTTTCTTT
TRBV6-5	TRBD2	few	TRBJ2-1	CASRSGLIYNEQFF	TGTGCCAGCAGATCGGGACTAATTTACAATGAGCAGTTCTTC
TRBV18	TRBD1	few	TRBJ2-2	CASSPGQGFRELFF	TGTGCCAGCTCACCGGGACAGGGGTTTCGGGAGCTGTTTTTT
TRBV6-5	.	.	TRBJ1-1	CASSIGGNTEAFF	TGTGCCAGCAGTATTGGAGGGAACACTGAAGCTTTCTTT
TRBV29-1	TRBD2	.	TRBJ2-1	CSVDGGLAGVYNEQFF	TGCAGCGTTGATGGGGGGCTAGCGGGTGTTTACAATGAGCAGTTCTTC
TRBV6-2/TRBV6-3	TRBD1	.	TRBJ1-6	CASSYRASGTGYSPLHF	TGTGCCAGCAGTTACCGCGCATCCGGGACAGGCTATTCACCCCTCCACTTT
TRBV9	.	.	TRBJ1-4	CASTPTSATNEKLFF	TGTGCCAGCACACCGACGAGCGCAACTAATGAAAAACTGTTTTTT
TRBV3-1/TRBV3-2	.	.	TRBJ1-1	CASSQTVNTEAFF	TGTGCCAGCAGCCAAACAGTGAACACTGAAGCTTTCTTT
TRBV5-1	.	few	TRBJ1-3	CASSLETRSFSGNTIYF	TGCGCCAGCAGCTTGGAGACCAGGTCCTTCTCTGGAAACACCATATATTTT
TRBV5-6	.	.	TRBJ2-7	CASSPDTGHSYEQYF	TGTGCCAGCAGCCCAGATACAGGACACTCCTACGAGCAGTACTTC
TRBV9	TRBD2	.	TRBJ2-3	CASSPPGTISTDTQYF	TGTGCCAGCAGCCCTCCCGGGACTATAAGCACAGATACGCAGTATTTT
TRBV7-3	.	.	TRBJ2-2	CASSRVAGRGTGELFF	TGTGCCAGCAGCAGGGTCGCGGGCCGCGGCACCGGGGAGCTGTTTTTT
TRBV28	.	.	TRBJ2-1	CASSFSPLSYNEQFF	TGTGCCAGCAGTTTCAGTCCCCTCTCCTACAATGAGCAGTTCTTC
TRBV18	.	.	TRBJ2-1	CASSPSRADSQEQFF	TGTGCCAGCTCACCAAGTCGGGCGGACAGTCAAGAGCAGTTCTTC
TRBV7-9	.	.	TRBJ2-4	CASSLAWGQGRKNIQYF	TGTGCCAGCAGCTTAGCTTGGGGTCAGGGGCGCAAGAACATTCAGTACTTC
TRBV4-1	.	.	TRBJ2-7	CASSQDVTYEQYF	TGCGCCAGCAGCCAAGATGTCACCTACGAGCAGTACTTC
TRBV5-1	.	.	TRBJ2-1	CASSLGGNPDEQFF	TGCGCCAGCAGCTTAGGCGGGAATCCGGATGAGCAGTTCTTC
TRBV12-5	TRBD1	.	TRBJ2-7	CASGDETGGSDEQYF	TGTGCTAGTGGCGACGAGACAGGGGGCAGCGACGAGCAGTACTTC
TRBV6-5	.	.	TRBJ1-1	CASSFFPQPGTEAFF	TGTGCCAGCAGTTTCTTCCCTCAGCCGGGCACTGAAGCTTTCTTT
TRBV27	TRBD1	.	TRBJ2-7	CASSIRTGPYEQYF	TGTGCCAGCAGTATTCGGACAGGGCCCTACGAGCAGTACTTC
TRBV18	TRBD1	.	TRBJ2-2	CASSPRGLGGELFF	TGTGCCAGCTCACCCAGGGGGCTTGGCGGGGAGCTGTTTTTT
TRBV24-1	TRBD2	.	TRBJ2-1	CATGTSGYNEQFF	TGTGCCACCGGGACTAGCGGCTACAATGAGCAGTTCTTC
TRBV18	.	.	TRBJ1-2	CASSPPPDYGYTF	TGTGCCAGCTCACCACCCCCGGACTATGGCTACACCTTC
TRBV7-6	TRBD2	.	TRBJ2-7	CASSLGPSGDEQYF	TGTGCCAGCAGCTTGGGACCCAGCGGGGACGAGCAGTACTTC
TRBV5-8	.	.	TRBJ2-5	CASSLVVTGETQYF	TGTGCCAGCAGCTTGGTAGTAACGGGTGAGACCCAGTACTTC
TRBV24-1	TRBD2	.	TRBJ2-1	CATSDSAGERINEQFF	TGTGCCACCAGTGATTCAGCGGGAGAAAGGATTAATGAGCAGTTCTTC
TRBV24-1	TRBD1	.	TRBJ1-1	CATSDRGRGTEAFF	TGTGCCACCAGTGATAGGGGGCGAGGGACTGAAGCTTTCTTT
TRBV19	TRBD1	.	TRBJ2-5	CASSMAGGAQTQYF	TGTGCCAGTAGTATGGCAGGGGGCGCCCAGACCCAGTACTTC
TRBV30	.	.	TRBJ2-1	CAWRPDNEQFF	TGTGCCTGGAGGCCAGACAATGAGCAGTTCTTC
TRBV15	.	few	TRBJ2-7	CATRPGGADLYEQYF	TGTGCCACCAGACCAGGTGGGGCAGACCTCTACGAGCAGTACTTC
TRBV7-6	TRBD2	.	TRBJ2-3	CASGGGGYPTDTQYF	TGTGCCAGCGGTGGGGGAGGGTACCCTACAGATACGCAGTATTTT
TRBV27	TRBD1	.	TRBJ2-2	CASSLIGTVNTGELFF	TGTGCCAGCAGTCTCATTGGGACAGTTAACACCGGGGAGCTGTTTTTT
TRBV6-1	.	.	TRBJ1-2	CASREDGSYGYTF	TGTGCCAGCAGGGAAGACGGGTCCTATGGCTACACCTTC
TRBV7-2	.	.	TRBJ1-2	CASTSRGGGYTF	TGTGCCAGCACCTCAAGGGGGGGTGGCTACACCTTC
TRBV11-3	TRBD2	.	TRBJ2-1	CASSLNSGGEQFF	TGTGCCAGCAGCTTAAATTCGGGAGGCGAGCAGTTCTTC
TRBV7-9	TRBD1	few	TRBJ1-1	CASSISGGGMNTEAFF	TGTGCCAGCAGCATCTCAGGGGGCGGAATGAACACTGAAGCTTTCTTT
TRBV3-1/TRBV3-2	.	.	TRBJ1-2	CASSRGQYGYTF	TGTGCCAGCAGCCGCGGACAATACGGCTACACCTTC
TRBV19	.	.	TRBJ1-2	CASTFRELYGYTF	TGTGCCAGCACGTTCCGGGAGCTCTATGGCTACACCTTC
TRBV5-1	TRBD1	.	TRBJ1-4	CASSLEGAVKEKLFF	TGCGCCAGCAGCTTGGAGGGGGCAGTGAAAGAAAAACTGTTTTTT
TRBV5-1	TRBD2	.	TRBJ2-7	CASRSGTSGVSYEQYF	TGCGCCAGCAGGTCCGGGACTAGCGGTGTCTCCTACGAGCAGTACTTC
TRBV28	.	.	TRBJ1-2	CASSFTTWGYTF	TGTGCCAGCAGTTTCACTACGTGGGGCTACACCTTC
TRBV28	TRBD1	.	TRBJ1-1	CASRHDRDGTEAFF	TGTGCCAGCAGACACGACAGGGACGGGACTGAAGCTTTCTTT
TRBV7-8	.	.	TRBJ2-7	CASSLSSSTYEQYF	TGTGCCAGCAGCTTATCTAGCAGCACCTACGAGCAGTACTTC
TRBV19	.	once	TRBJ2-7	CASSSSSYEQYF	TGTGCCAGTAGTTCCAGCTCCTACGAGCAGTACTTC
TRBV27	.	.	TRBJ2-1	CASSSTGGRRYNEQFF	TGTGCCAGCAGTTCCACCGGAGGGAGAAGGTACAATGAGCAGTTCTTC
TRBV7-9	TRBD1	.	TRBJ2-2	CASSSPGTAPLGELFF	TGTGCCAGCAGTTCCCCCGGGACAGCCCCGCTCGGGGAGCTGTTTTTT
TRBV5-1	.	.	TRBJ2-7	CASSLLTGSAYEQYF	TGCGCCAGCAGCTTGCTGACAGGTTCTGCCTACGAGCAGTACTTC
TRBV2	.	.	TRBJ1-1	CASSVKGAPTEAFF	TGTGCCAGCAGTGTCAAAGGGGCGCCCACTGAAGCTTTCTTT
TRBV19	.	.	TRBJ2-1	CASSIVSGSNEQFF	TGTGCCAGTAGTATTGTCTCGGGGAGCAATGAGCAGTTCTTC
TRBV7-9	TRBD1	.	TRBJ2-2	CASSPETGKVGELFF	TGTGCCAGCAGCCCAGAGACAGGGAAGGTCGGGGAGCTGTTTTTT
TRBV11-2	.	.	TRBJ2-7	CASSLVDTKQYF	TGTGCCAGCAGCTTGGTGGACACGAAGCAGTACTTC
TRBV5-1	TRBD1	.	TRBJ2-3	CASSLRGTVTDTQYF	TGCGCCAGCAGCTTGAGGGGGACAGTCACAGATACGCAGTATTTT